This T cell receptor (beta chain) was sequenced during a study of T cells after yellow fever vaccination (dated by TCRdb to between 2019 and 2020). General notes on the study: Libraries from fractions with low cell numbers were prepared with the SMART-Seq v4 Ultra Low Input RNA kit. The cohort comprised two healthy male donors, one aged 18 to 29 and one aged 30 to 40 years. To track T-cell clones before and after primary and booster YFV17D yellow fever vaccination, bulk TCR alpha and beta repertoires were sequenced longitudinally. Blood was collected at multiple timepoints before and after primary and secondary immunization, and bulk PBMC replicates and cell subsets were isolated.

To note about this clonotype: The antigen it binds to is not known. No quality values exist for individual bases; no much larger clone is one base distant.

Study-wide conclusions, independent of this receptor: Most clones expanded after primary vaccination (96% of CD4 and over 80% of CD8) were re-detected after the booster, suggesting that broad memory maintenance occurred. A small share of clonotypes occurred in both CD4 and CD8 compartments, likely arising from convergent recombination. Because abundant contaminating clonotypes from the bulk population could be contained in FACS-sorted repertoires, computational filtering was required. The study included only a couple of donors, which limits how far the findings can be generalized. Compared with the primary T-cell response, the secondary T-cell response was faster but weaker, reaching its peak on day 5 rather than on day 15.

The treatment or condition label corresponds to: live attenuated yellow fever vaccine strain. PBMCs were isolated from peripheral blood using a standard Ficoll-Paque protocol. Dynabeads CD4 and CD8 positive selection kits were used to isolate the CD4 and CD8 T-cell fractions. TriZol was used to extract RNA from bulk PBMCs, from CD4 and CD8 fractions, and from dextramer-positive and dextramer-negative fractions. TCR cDNA was synthesized by 5'RACE template switching, which introduced a universal primer site and unique molecular identifiers. cDNA synthesis was primed from both the TCR alpha and TCR beta constant segments. Library amplification involved two PCR steps, and the second step added sample barcodes and sequencing adapters. Sequencing of libraries was performed on Illumina HiSeq 2500 (2x100 bp) or NovaSeq (2x150 bp). The source study handled its data this way. Reads were demultiplexed and collapsed into UMI consensus sequences with MIGEC, and V(D)J alignment was performed with MiXCR. Vaccine-responding clonotypes were identified with edgeR using replicate PBMC samples, with FDR below 0.01 and a log2 fold change above 5 up to day 15 being required. Bulk clonotypes were assigned CD4 or CD8 identity according to which sequenced CD4 or CD8 repertoire held them at higher abundance. TCRdb reprocessed the public reads (quality trimming at Q25 with fastp, clone calling with MiXCR) and kept in-frame beta chains. All rows with the same CDR3 protein become a single entry with the most common DNA and genes. Here the V and J calls rest on TCRdb's processing, not on the authors' analysis. The sample has 200,000 to 300,000 distinct CDR3 sequences on record, 10% to 15% of them singletons. The ten largest clones add up to approximately 0.49% of the sample.

V loses 3 bases of germline sequence and J loses 3 bases, and the interval between the two ends is 5 bases. From the cysteine through the phenylalanine, the CDR3 covers 13 amino acids. Only CDR3 DNA is held: 39 bases, read in frame from base 1. CDR1 and CDR2, per the germline V gene (reference sequence), are MNHEY and SMNVEV. The receptor was derived from a man under 40 who received the YFV17D yellow fever vaccine. The rearrangement combines TRBV27 with TRBJ1-4; too little of a D gene remains to name it. The sample consisted of CD4+ T cells sorted from PBMCs, taken 45 days after the yellow fever booster vaccination. The base sequence is TGTGCCAGCAGTTTGAGTTCTAATGAAAAACTGTTTTTT. It specifies CASSLSSNEKLFF. Here the CDR3 is joined to the reference TRBV27 and TRBJ1-4 genes, and the full variable domain is: EAQVTQNPRYLITVTGKKLTVTCSQNMNHEYMSWYRQDPGLGLRQIYYSMNVEVTDKGDVPEGYKVSRKEKRNFPLILESPSPNQTSLYFCASSLSSNEKLFFGSGTQLSVL.